This TCR beta chain was sequenced during a study of cytomegalovirus exposure and HLA in healthy donors. As regards this clone: Its specificity is unknown.

With 60 Vbeta and 13 Jbeta primers, the PCR was carried out. As originally analysed: As a later analysis found, there were 70 million to 90 million unique TCR beta chains, of which 8.5 million to 13 million were shared. The data were produced by immunoSEQ multiplex PCR, yet TCRdb's version contains in-frame clones alone and is incomplete. V, J and clone size were drawn from that table, and D and trimming were deduced from the DNA. This sample's table has 200,000 or so clones. The V end lost 7 bases, the J end lost 7 bases, and 11 bases lay between the germline ends. The germline V gene encodes CDR1 SNHLY and CDR2 FYNNEI. The CDR3 has 12 residues. General study findings and limits: Most sequenced TCRs were rare (though some public TCRs occurred in many donors). Later on, analysis showed that most CMV-associated TCR beta chains appeared to be HLA-restricted. For TCR beta chains, V- and J-gene trimming was later linked to a missense DCLRE1C variant.

This sequence joins TRBV2 and TRBJ1-5; D possibly corresponds to TRBD1 (5 bases). The sequence derives from a boy younger than 18 in good health and CMV-seronegative. Specimen: PBMCs. The CDR3 region is CASMGGDQPQHF. The CDR3 coding sequence is TGTGCCAGCATGGGGGGGGACCAGCCCCAGCATTTT.